This TCR beta chain was identified during a study of cytomegalovirus exposure and HLA in healthy donors (dated by TCRdb to about 2017). Describing the broader study: An earlier analysis of a few hundred of the donors reported about 280 Gb of sequence data and 100 million to 120 million unique TCR beta sequences obtained from 180 million or so T cells. Several DR-DQ haplotypes were handled as single units for association and clustering, since linkage in the cohort was strong. Donor age, sex, ethnicity and CMV serostatus were compiled alongside the repertoire data. In a later analysis, previously published TCR beta repertoires from 550 to 750 donors were re-analyzed and high-resolution HLA genotyping was added so that TCR occurrence patterns could be studied. In a later genetic analysis, genome-wide SNP genotypes for about 55% of the roughly 670 donors were used, and that subset was treated as a discovery cohort. A separate validation cohort of roughly 110 different subjects was used in addition to the roughly 670-subject first cohort. An earlier analysis of about 620 of the donors applied high-throughput TCR beta sequencing to assess whether each TCR beta V gene segment acted as functional or pseudogenic. Class I and class II HLA loci were covered by the typing at four-digit resolution. High-throughput TCR immunosequencing, statistical association of individual TCRs with disease status, and machine learning were combined to predict cytomegalovirus infection status. An early release covering about 600 HLA-typed donors comprised approximately 300 gigabases of sequencing data and approximately 85 million unique TCR sequences. Rather than using new phenotypic data, the later analysis identified candidate immune exposures from TCR beta sequences and from how often those sequences occurred across donors. The number of donors typed differed by locus, with roughly 629-640 for A, B, C, DRB1 and DQB1, 522 for DQA1, 600 to 610 for DPA1, and over 400 for DPB1. Among some 400 genotyped donors of the cohort, an average of about 240,000 unique TCR beta nucleotide sequences was sequenced per donor, of which about 18% were non-productive. All discovery cohort repertoires had been generated using a single sequencing platform. The aim of the study was to test whether cataloging public T cell receptors could identify signatures of past pathogen exposure. Of the roughly 400 genotyped donors, 75% to 85% were placed in the genetic ancestry cluster associated with self-reported Caucasian donors. The study used immunosequencing to profile the T cell repertoires of hundreds of subjects and linked those repertoires to cytomegalovirus serostatus. Paper-wide results and their limitations: Cytomegalovirus status was reported to be diagnosed by the classifier with high specificity and sensitivity in both the original and validation cohorts. Because HLA typing was unavailable for some donors at each locus, only the typed subset was used in association tests. The cohort was sequenced for TCR beta chains only, and without alpha or paired-chain data the features that could be detected were limited. Correlated functional status among segregating V segments might be attributable to linkage disequilibrium, but an unknown experimental factor could not be ruled out. In the study, about 150 TCR beta chains were listed as associated with cytomegalovirus. V-gene and J-gene trimming of TCR beta chains was associated with a missense DCLRE1C variant in a later genetic analysis, and the association was replicated in an independent cohort. According to a later genetic analysis, donors in an Asian-associated ancestry cluster had fewer N-insertions in productive TCRs than the approximately 650-donor mean. In a later analysis, the rate of TCR association differed among HLA loci, with DRB1 alleles having the most associated TCRs and HLA-C alleles having the fewest. In a later analysis, 16,951 TCR beta sequences were associated with specific HLA alleles at a false discovery rate of 0.05. It was suggested by the authors that the approach could potentially be generalized to other disease states and immunological phenotypes. A few of the identified cytomegalovirus-associated TCR beta chains were confirmed in vitro to be specific for cytomegalovirus antigens. Because the 87-base-pair reads could not distinguish some IMGT-functional V segments, including TRBV6-2 and TRBV6-3, those segments were excluded. When HLA alleles, especially DR and DQ, strongly co-occurred, attributing TCR associations to individual alleles was difficult. Several of the top co-occurrence clusters appeared to be linked to parvovirus B19, influenza, CMV and Epstein-Barr virus, according to a later analysis. In a later analysis, HLA-associated TCR beta chains were found to be more clonally expanded and to have lower generation probabilities than equally common non-associated chains. Most TCR sequences were seen in very few donors, while some public TCRs were found in many individuals. Because counts were too low, about 18 rarely observed V segments, including chromosome 9 orphons, were left out of the earlier analysis of approximately 500 of the donors. Immune exposure information for the cohort was limited to CMV serostatus. A further reported finding was that TCR beta sequences accurately predicted the HLA-A and HLA-B alleles for most subjects in the first cohort. A later analysis found that most CMV-associated TCR beta chains appeared HLA-restricted, with HLA associations seemingly driven largely by CMV exposure. A group of highly shared sequence variants was considered likely to be a technical artifact of the sequencing pipeline. The presence/absence analyses assumed that sequencing depth was roughly uniform across donors, and that assumption may not be true. In an earlier analysis of around 600 of the donors, most TCR beta V segments appeared in productive rearrangements about 87% or about 30% of the time, broadly matching IMGT annotations.

Regarding this clone: Its cognate antigen has yet to be identified. No base qualities exist here, and no much larger clone lies one base off it.

Library preparation employed the immunoSEQ multiplex PCR assay. For the multiplex PCR, a mixture combining 60 forward primers for TCR Vbeta segments and 13 reverse primers for TCR Jbeta segments was used. Amplification of the CDR3 region of rearranged TCR beta genes was performed with a multiplex PCR assay on genomic DNA. On the Illumina HiSeq System, the amplified TCR beta libraries were sequenced as 87-base-pair reads. As for the original processing: A later analysis tallied some 79 million unique TCR beta chains across the 666 repertoires, and about 12 million of those chains were shared by two or more donors. A nearest-neighbor algorithm error-corrected the raw reads and collapsed the reads into unique sequences, merging closely related sequences to remove PCR and sequencing errors. V, D and J gene segments were assigned by aligning CDR3 sequences to IMGT reference sequences. For a sequence to be retained, a match of at least six nucleotides to both a V gene segment and a J gene segment was required. A rearrangement counted as productive if the CDR3 had no stop codons and remained in frame with V and J, and every other rearrangement counted as non-productive. CDR3 was defined by IMGT convention, running from the second conserved V-encoded cysteine to the conserved J-encoded phenylalanine. Sequences without an unambiguous match to a single V gene segment were excluded from the earlier analysis of about 630 of the donors. An earlier analysis of some 610 of the donors called V segments functional above 56.7% productive rearrangements and segregating when the between-donor standard deviation exceeded 5%. A statistical classification framework was built to diagnose cytomegalovirus status from the catalog of TCR beta chain sequences. A later analysis assigned V and J genes by comparing TCR nucleotide sequences with IMGT/GENE-DB human TR gene sequences. A later analysis assigned CDR3 sequences and most-parsimonious VDJ recombination scenarios with the TCRdist pipeline. In a later analysis, each TCR beta chain was defined by its CDR3 amino acid sequence together with its V-gene family, and reads without a unique V-gene family were excluded. To address suspected cross-contamination and a sequencing artifact, a later analysis removed some 620 highly shared, low-generation-probability nucleotide sequences. In a later analysis, a clonal expansion index for each public chain was calculated from normalized within-repertoire ranks of inferred template counts. In a later analysis, generation probabilities were computed with a VDJ recombination model fitted to out-of-frame rearrangements, and the resulting probabilities were checked against IGoR. In a later analysis, hypergeometric tests were used to score TCR-TCR, TCR-HLA and TCR-CMV co-occurrence, with a repertoire-size bias correction applied to TCR pairs. A later analysis estimated false discovery rates by permuting HLA or CMV assignments 20 times. In a later analysis, co-occurring TCRs were grouped using DBSCAN, with TCRdist sequence similarity added in when clustering inside HLA-allele-positive subsets. For co-occurrence clustering, repertoires with fewer than 30,000 or more than 120,000 public chains were excluded, along with 5 or 6 repertoires with anomalous nucleotide sharing. TCRdb took over this immuneACCESS table, retaining in-frame rearrangements with V and J assigned. Such tables are incomplete; in checked studies, under half of the missing clones stem from an unresolved V gene, and the remainder is unexplained. Clone size and the V and J calls come from that table; the DNA yielded D and trimming. This sample comprises more than 150,000 clones, about 81% of them detected only once. The ten most abundant clones make up approximately 0.8% of the sample.

The cohort was made up of 500 to 850 healthy bone marrow donors. Cohort members were all nominally healthy when sampled, although unrecorded immune exposures were likely present. The donor tested CMV seronegative, placing the donor among the 350 to 400 seronegative members of the cohort. Each donor provided a peripheral blood sample, and peripheral blood mononuclear cells were used for TCR beta sequencing. The Qiagen DNeasy Blood Extraction Kit was used to extract genomic DNA from the blood cell samples. The germline V gene encodes CDR1 SGHKS and CDR2 YYEKEE (reference sequence). Spanning cysteine to phenylalanine, the CDR3 consists of 14 amino acids. Only the CDR3 DNA stays, 42 bases, in frame from base 1. Between the V and J ends, shortened by 0 bases and 0 bases respectively, the junction contains 6 bases.

Here the chain combines TRBV5-5 and TRBJ1-2; no D gene is confidently identified. The receptor's source is a woman in her late teens or twenties in good health and CMV-seronegative. The sample taken for sequencing was PBMCs. The bases are TGTGCCAGCAGCTTGGACGGGGCTAACTATGGCTACACCTTC. Its coded protein is CASSLDGANYGYTF.